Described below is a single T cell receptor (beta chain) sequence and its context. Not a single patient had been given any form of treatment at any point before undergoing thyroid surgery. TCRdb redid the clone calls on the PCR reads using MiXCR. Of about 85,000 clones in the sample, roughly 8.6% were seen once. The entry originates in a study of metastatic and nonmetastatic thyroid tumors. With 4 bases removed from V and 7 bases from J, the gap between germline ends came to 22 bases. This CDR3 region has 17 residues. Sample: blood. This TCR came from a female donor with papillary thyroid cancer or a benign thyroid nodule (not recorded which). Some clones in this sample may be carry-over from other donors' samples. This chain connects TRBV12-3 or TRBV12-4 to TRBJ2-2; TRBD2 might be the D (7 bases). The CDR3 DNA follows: TGTGCCAGCAGTTCCACGGAGGGGGGGGCCTTTGGCGGGGAGCTGTTTTTT. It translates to CASSSTEGGAFGGELFF.